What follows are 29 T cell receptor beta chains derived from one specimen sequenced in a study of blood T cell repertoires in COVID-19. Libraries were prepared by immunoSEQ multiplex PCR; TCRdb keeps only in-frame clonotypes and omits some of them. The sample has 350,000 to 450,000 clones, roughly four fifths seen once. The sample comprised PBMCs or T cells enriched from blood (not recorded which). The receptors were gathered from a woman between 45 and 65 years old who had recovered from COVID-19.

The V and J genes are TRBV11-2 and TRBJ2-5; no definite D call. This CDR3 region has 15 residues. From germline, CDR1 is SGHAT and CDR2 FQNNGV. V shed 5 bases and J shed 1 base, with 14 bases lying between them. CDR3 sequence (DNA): TGTGCCAGCAGCCCCCTTGGGCAATCCCAAGAGACCCAGTACTTC. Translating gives CASSPLGQSQETQYF.

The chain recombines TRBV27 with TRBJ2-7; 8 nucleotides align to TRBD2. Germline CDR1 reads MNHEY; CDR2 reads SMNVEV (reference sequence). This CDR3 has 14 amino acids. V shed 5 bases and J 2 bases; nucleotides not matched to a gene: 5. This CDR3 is CASSREGLPYEQYF. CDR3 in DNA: TGTGCCAGCAGTCGGGAGGGCCTTCCCTACGAGCAGTACTTC.

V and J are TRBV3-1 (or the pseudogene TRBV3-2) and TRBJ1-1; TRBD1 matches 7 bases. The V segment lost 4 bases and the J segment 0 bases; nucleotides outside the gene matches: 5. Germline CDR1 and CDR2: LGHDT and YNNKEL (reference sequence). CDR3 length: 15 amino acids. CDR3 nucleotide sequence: TGTGCCAGCAGCCTGGGACAGAACCTGAACACTGAAGCTTTCTTT. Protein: CASSLGQNLNTEAFF.

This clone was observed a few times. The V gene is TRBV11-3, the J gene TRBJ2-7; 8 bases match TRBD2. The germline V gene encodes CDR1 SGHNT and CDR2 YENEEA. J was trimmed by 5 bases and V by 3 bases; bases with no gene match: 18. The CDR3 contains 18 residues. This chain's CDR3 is CASSFGTSSSAGLHEQYF. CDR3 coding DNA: TGTGCCAGCAGCTTCGGGACTAGTTCTTCTGCGGGACTTCACGAGCAGTACTTC.

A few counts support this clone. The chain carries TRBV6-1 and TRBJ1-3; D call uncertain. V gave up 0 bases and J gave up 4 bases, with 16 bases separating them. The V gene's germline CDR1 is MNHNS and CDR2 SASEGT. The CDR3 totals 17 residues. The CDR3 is CASSEAWVGGSGNTIYF. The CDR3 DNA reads TGTGCCAGCAGTGAAGCTTGGGTAGGCGGTTCGGGAAACACCATATATTTT.

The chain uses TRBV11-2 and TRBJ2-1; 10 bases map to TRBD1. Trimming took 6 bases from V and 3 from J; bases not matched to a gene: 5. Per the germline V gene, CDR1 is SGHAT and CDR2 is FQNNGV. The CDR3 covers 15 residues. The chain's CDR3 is CASRPGQGIYNEQFF. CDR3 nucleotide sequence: TGTGCCAGCAGACCGGGACAGGGGATCTACAATGAGCAGTTCTTC. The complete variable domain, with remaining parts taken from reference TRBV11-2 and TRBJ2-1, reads EAGVAQSPRYKIIEKRQSVAFWCNPISGHATLYWYQQILGQGPKLLIQFQNNGVVDDSQLPKDRFSAERLKGVDSTLKIQPAKLEDSAVYLCASRPGQGIYNEQFFGPGTRLTVL.

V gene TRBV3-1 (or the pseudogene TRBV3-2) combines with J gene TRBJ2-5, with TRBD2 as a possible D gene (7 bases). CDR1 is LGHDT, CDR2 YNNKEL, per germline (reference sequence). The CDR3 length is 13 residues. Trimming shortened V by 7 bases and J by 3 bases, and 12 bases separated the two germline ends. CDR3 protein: CASIGGPEETQYF. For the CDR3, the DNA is TGTGCCAGCATCGGGGGGCCCGAAGAGACCCAGTACTTC.

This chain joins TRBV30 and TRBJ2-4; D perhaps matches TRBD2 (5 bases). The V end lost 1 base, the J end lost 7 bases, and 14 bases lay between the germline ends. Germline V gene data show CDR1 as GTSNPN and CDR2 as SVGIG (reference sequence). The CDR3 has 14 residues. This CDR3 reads CAWSAGPGSNIQYF. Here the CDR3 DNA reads TGTGCCTGGAGTGCCGGACCGGGGTCGAACATTCAGTACTTC.

The CDR3 DNA is TGCGCCAGCACCCGGGAAGGAAACTATGGCTACACCTTC. This sequence encodes CASTREGNYGYTF. The rearrangement links TRBV5-1 to TRBJ1-2; no firm D call. This CDR3 region has 13 residues. Germline CDR1 is SGHRS and CDR2 is YFSETQ. Trimming removed 6 bases from V and 2 bases from J, with 11 bases in between.

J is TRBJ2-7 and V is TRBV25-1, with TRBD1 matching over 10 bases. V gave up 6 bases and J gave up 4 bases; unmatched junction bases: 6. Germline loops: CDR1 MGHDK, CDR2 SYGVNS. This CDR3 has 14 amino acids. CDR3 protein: CASRGGQGVYEQYF. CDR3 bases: TGTGCCAGCAGGGGAGGACAGGGGGTTTACGAGCAGTACTTC.

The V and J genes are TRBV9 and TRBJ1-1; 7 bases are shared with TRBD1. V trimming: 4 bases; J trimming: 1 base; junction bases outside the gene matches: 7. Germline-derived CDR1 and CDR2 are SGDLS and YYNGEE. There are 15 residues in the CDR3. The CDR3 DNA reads TGTGCCAGCAGCCCCACGACAGGGTCGAACACTGAAGCTTTCTTT. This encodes CASSPTTGSNTEAFF.

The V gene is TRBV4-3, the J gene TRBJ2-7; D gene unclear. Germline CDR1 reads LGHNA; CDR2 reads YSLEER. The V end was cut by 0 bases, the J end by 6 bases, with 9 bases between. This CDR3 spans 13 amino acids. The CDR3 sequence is CASSQDPWLEQYF. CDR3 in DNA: TGCGCCAGCAGCCAAGACCCATGGCTCGAGCAGTACTTC.

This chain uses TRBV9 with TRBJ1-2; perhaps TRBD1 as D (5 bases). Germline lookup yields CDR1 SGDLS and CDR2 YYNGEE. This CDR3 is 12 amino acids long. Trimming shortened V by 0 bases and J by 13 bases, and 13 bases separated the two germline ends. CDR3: CASSVGQGQCTF. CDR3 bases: TGTGCCAGCAGCGTAGGGCAGGGTCAATGCACCTTC.

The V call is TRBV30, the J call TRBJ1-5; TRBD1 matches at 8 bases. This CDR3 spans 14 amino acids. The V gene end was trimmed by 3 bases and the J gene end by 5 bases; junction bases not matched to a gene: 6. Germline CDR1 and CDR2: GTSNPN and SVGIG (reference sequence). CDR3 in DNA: TGTGCCTGGAGCGTTACAGGGGGTCATCAGCCCCAGCATTTT. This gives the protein CAWSVTGGHQPQHF. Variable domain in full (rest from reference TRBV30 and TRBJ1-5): SQTIHQWPATLVQPVGSPLSLECTVEGTSNPNLYWYRQAAGRGLQLLFYSVGIGQISSEVPQNLSASRPQDRQFILSSKKLLLSDSGFYLCAWSVTGGHQPQHFGDGTRLSIL.

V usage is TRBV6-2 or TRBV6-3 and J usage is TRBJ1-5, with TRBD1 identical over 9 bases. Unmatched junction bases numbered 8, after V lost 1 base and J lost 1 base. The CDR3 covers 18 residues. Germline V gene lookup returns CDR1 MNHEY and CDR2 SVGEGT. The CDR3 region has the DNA TGTGCCAGCAGTTACTATGGGACAGGGACATTGAGCAATCAGCCCCAGCATTTT. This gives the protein CASSYYGTGTLSNQPQHF.

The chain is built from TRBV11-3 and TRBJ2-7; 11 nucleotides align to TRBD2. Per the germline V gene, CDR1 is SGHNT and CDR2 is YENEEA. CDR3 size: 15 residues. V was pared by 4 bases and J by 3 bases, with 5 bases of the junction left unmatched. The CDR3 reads CASSSTSGGNYEQYF. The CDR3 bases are TGTGCCAGCAGCTCCACTAGCGGGGGCAACTACGAGCAGTACTTC.

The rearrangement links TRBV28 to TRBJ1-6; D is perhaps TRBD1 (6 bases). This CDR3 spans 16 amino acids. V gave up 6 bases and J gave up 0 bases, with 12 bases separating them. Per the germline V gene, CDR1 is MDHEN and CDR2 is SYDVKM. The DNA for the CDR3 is TGTGCCAGCAGACTAGACAGGAGCTCCTATAATTCACCCCTCCACTTT. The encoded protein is CASRLDRSSYNSPLHF.

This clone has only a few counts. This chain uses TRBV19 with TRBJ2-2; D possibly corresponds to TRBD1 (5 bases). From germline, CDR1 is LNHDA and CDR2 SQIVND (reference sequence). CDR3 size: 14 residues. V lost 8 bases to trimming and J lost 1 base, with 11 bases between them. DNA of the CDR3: TGTGCCAGTTCGCAGGGTCTGAACACCGGGGAGCTGTTTTTT. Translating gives CASSQGLNTGELFF. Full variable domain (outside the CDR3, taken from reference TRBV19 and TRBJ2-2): DGGITQSPKYLFRKEGQNVTLSCEQNLNHDAMYWYRQDPGQGLRLIYYSQIVNDFQKGDIAEGYSVSREKKESFPLTVTSAQKNPTAFYLCASSQGLNTGELFFGEGSRLTVL.

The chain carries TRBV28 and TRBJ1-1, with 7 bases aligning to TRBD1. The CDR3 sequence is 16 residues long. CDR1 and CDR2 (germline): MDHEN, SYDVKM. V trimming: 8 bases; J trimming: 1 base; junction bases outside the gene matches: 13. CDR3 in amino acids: CASAGTIGTANTEAFF. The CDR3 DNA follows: TGTGCCAGCGCAGGAACCATCGGGACAGCGAACACTGAAGCTTTCTTT. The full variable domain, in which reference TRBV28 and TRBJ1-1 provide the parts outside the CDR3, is DVKVTQSSRYLVKRTGEKVFLECVQDMDHENMFWYRQDPGLGLRLIYFSYDVKMKEKGDIPEGYSVSREKKERFSLILESASTNQTSMYLCASAGTIGTANTEAFFGQGTRLTVV.

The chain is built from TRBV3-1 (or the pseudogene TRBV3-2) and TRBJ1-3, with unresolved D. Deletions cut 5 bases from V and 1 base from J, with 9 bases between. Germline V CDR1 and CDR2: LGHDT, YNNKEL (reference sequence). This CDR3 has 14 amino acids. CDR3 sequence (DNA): TGTGCCAGCAGCTCGCAGACTTCTGGAAACACCATATATTTT. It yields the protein CASSSQTSGNTIYF.

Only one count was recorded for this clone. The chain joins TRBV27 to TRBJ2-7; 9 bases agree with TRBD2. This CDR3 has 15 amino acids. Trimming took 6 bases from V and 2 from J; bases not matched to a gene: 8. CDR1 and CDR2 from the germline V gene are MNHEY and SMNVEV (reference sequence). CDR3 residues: CASSRPGLAAYEQYF. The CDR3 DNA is TGTGCCAGCAGCCGTCCGGGACTAGCAGCCTACGAGCAGTACTTC.

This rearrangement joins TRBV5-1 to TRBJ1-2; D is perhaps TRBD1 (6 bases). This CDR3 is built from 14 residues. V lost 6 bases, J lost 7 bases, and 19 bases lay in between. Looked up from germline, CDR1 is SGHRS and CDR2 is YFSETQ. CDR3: CASNLGGDTSGYTF. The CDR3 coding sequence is TGCGCCAGCAACCTCGGGGGGGACACCAGTGGCTACACCTTC.

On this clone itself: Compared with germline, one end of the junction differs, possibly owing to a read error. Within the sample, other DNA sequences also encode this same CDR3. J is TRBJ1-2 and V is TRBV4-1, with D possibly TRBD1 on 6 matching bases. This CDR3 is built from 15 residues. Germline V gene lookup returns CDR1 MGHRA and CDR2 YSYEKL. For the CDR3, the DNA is TGCGCCAGCAGCCAAGATCGGACAGCTAACTATGGCTACACCTTT. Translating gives CASSQDRTANYGYTF.

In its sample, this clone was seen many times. The DNA of the CDR3 is TGTGCCAGTAGTATAGCGGGCGGGGGTACCTACGAGCAGTACTTC. Translated: CASSIAGGGTYEQYF. The rearrangement links TRBV19 to TRBJ2-7; 7 nucleotides line up with TRBD2. CDR1 is LNHDA, CDR2 SQIVND, per germline (reference sequence). Trimming removed 1 base from V and 2 bases from J; junction bases left unmatched: 5. The CDR3 runs 15 residues.

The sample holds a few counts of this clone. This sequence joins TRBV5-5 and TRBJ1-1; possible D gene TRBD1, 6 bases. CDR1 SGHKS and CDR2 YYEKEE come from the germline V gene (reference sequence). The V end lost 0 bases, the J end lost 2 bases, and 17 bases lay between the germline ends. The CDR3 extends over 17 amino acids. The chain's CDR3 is CASSLAPYRDINTEAFF. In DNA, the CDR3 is TGTGCCAGCAGCTTGGCCCCTTACCGGGACATTAACACTGAAGCTTTCTTT.

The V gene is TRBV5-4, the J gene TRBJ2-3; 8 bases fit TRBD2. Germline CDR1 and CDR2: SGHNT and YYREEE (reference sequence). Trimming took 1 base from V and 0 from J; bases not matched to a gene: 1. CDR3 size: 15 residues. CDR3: CASSLSSGSTDTQYF. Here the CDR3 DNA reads TGTGCCAGCAGCTTGTCTAGCGGGAGCACAGATACGCAGTATTTT.

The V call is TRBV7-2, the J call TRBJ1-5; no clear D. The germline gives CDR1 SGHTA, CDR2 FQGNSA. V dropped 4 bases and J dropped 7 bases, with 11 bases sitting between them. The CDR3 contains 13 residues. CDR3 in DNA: TGTGCCAGCAGCTCGCATCCTGGCCAGCCCCAGCATTTT. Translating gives CASSSHPGQPQHF.

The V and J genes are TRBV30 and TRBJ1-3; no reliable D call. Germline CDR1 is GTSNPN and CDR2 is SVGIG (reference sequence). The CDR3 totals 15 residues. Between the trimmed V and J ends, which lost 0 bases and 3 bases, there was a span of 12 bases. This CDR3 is CAWSVRRDHGNTIYF. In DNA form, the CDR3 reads TGTGCCTGGAGTGTACGGAGGGATCATGGAAACACCATATATTTT.

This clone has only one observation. The CDR3 DNA sequence: TGTGCCAGCAGCCAAGATCATGACGGGGTCTCACCCCTCCACTTT. Protein: CASSQDHDGVSPLHF. The chain uses TRBV4-2 and TRBJ1-6; the D is unclear. Germline-derived CDR1 and CDR2 are LGHNA and YNFKEQ. This CDR3 comprises 15 residues. The germline V and J ends were trimmed by 0 bases and 10 bases, with 13 bases remaining between them.